Each of the 23 T cell receptor beta chains below was sequenced from the same sample in a study of control samples from healthy donors and cancer patients. Sequencing used immunoSEQ multiplex PCR; TCRdb keeps in-frame clones, though not all of them. The repertoire has roughly 150,000 clones, almost 90% of them found once; the top ten carry around 1.6%. Sequenced input: blood. The receptor set was obtained from a man younger than 30 in good health.

The V call is TRBV7-8, the J call TRBJ1-1; no definite D call. Germline V gene data show CDR1 as SGHVS and CDR2 as FQNEAQ. Trimming removed 1 base from V and 4 bases from J, with 7 bases in between. The CDR3 is 13 amino acids. CDR3 sequence reads: CASSLGLATEAFF. CDR3 in DNA: TGTGCCAGCAGCTTAGGTCTGGCCACTGAAGCTTTCTTT.

The rearrangement links TRBV10-3 to TRBJ1-1; D perhaps matches TRBD1 (5 bases). Germline lookup yields CDR1 ENHRY and CDR2 SYGVKD. V lost 10 bases and J lost 4, with 16 bases in between. This CDR3 comprises 13 residues. This CDR3 reads CATQPRVSTEAFF. CDR3 nucleotide sequence: TGTGCCACCCAACCCAGGGTGAGCACTGAAGCTTTCTTT.

This chain uses TRBV11-2 with TRBJ2-2; D tentatively fits TRBD1 or TRBD2 (6 bases each). This CDR3 has 14 residues. Trimming cost V 5 bases and J 4 bases, with 11 bases left between them. Germline values: CDR1 SGHAT, CDR2 FQNNGV. This chain's CDR3 is CASSRGVGTGELFF. Here the CDR3 DNA reads TGTGCCAGCAGCAGGGGGGTTGGCACCGGGGAGCTGTTTTTT.

The chain couples TRBV24-1 to TRBJ1-5; 7 bases fit TRBD1. This CDR3 spans 16 amino acids. CDR1 KGHDR and CDR2 SFDVKD come from the germline V gene. Trimming removed 2 bases from V and 4 bases from J; junction bases left unmatched: 7. The CDR3 here is CATSDSNRGGNQPQHF. DNA of the CDR3: TGTGCCACCAGTGATTCTAACAGGGGAGGAAATCAGCCCCAGCATTTT.

This sequence joins TRBV4-3 and TRBJ1-2, with D tentatively TRBD1 (5 bases). Germline CDR1 reads LGHNA; CDR2 reads YSLEER. V lost 0 bases to trimming and J lost 11 bases, with 19 bases between them. The CDR3 extends over 15 amino acids. CDR3 DNA: TGCGCCAGCAGCCAAGACAGGGAGCCAAAACGTAGTTACACCTTC. Amino acid sequence: CASSQDREPKRSYTF.

This chain uses TRBV7-2 with TRBJ2-1; TRBD2 matches 8 bases. Germline V gives CDR1 SGHTA, CDR2 FQGNSA. J was trimmed by 9 bases and V by 5 bases; bases with no gene match: 12. The length of the CDR3 is 15 residues. The DNA of the CDR3 is TGTGCCAGCAGCACCCGGGGGGGCGGGGGCTTTGAGCAGTTCTTC. Residues: CASSTRGGGGFEQFF.

V gene TRBV5-6 combines with J gene TRBJ2-5, with no clear D. CDR3 length: 14 amino acids. Germline V gene lookup returns CDR1 SGHDT and CDR2 YYEEEE. The V and J ends lost 0 bases and 5 bases respectively, with 11 bases between them. The CDR3 protein is CASSLGPAGETQYF. CDR3 DNA sequence: TGTGCCAGCAGCTTGGGTCCAGCAGGTGAGACCCAGTACTTC.

A single count supports this clone. The chain couples TRBV5-1 to TRBJ1-4, with TRBD1 matching 8 bases. The CDR3 has 16 residues. V was pared by 2 bases and J by 4 bases, with 7 bases of the junction left unmatched. Germline V CDR1 and CDR2: SGHRS, YFSETQ. CDR3 nucleotide sequence: TGCGCCAGCAGCTTCGGACAGGGTAGGGATAATGAAAAACTGTTTTTT. Its protein is CASSFGQGRDNEKLFF.

The V call is TRBV7-2, the J call TRBJ2-3, with 8 bases that match TRBD2. Trimming at V came to 6 bases and at J to 1 base, leaving 9 bases not matched to a gene. CDR1 and CDR2 from the germline V gene are SGHTA and FQGNSA. CDR3 length equals 16 residues. The CDR3 DNA follows: TGTGCCAGCAGAGGGAGCGGGGGCAGTGGCACAGATACGCAGTATTTT. This gives the protein CASRGSGGSGTDTQYF.

The rearrangement joins TRBV12-5 to TRBJ1-4; 8 bases map to TRBD1. The CDR3 is 16 residues long. Per germline, CDR1 LGHNT and CDR2 FRNRAP. Trimming took 5 bases from V and 6 from J; bases not matched to a gene: 11. The CDR3 region is CASGDLSGGRYEKLFF. DNA for the CDR3: TGTGCTAGTGGTGATTTATCAGGGGGCAGATATGAAAAACTGTTTTTT.

This chain links TRBV2 with TRBJ2-4; weak D call: TRBD1 (6 bases). The germline CDR1 and CDR2 sequences are SNHLY and FYNNEI. Trimming stripped 7 bases from V and 12 bases from J, with 13 bases between. This CDR3 comprises 11 residues. In nucleotides, the CDR3 is TGTGCCAGCAATCTTCAGGGGAATCAGTACTTC. Translation: CASNLQGNQYF.

This clone has more than one count but fewer than ten. The rearrangement links TRBV3-1 (or the pseudogene TRBV3-2) to TRBJ1-5; possible D gene TRBD1, 6 bases. CDR3 length equals 14 residues. The germline gives CDR1 LGHDT, CDR2 YNNKEL (reference sequence). V dropped 7 bases and J dropped 8 bases, with 18 bases sitting between them. In nucleotides, the CDR3 is TGTGCCAGCATCTATGAGGGGGGCGAGAAGCCCCAGCATTTT. It encodes CASIYEGGEKPQHF.

V and J are TRBV5-5 and TRBJ1-1; possibly TRBD1 for D (6 bases). This CDR3 contains 13 residues. Trimming removed 4 bases from V and 3 bases from J, with 10 bases in between. Germline-derived CDR1 and CDR2 are SGHKS and YYEKEE (reference sequence). This CDR3 reads CASSVTGYTEAFF. The CDR3, as DNA: TGTGCCAGCAGCGTAACAGGGTACACTGAAGCTTTCTTT.

This clone was seen just once. V is TRBV5-6 and J is TRBJ2-1, with TRBD1 matching over 11 bases. Losses at the gene ends were 7 bases for V and 4 bases for J; bases not matched to a gene: 7. The CDR3 runs 15 residues. Per germline, CDR1 SGHDT and CDR2 YYEEEE. The chain's CDR3 is CASVTGTGGYNEQFF. As DNA, the CDR3 is TGTGCCAGCGTGACCGGGACAGGGGGATACAATGAGCAGTTCTTC.

This chain uses TRBV5-1 with TRBJ1-2, with D uncertain. The CDR3 runs to 13 residues. Trimming removed 5 bases from V and 0 bases from J, with 8 bases in between. Germline CDR1 SGHRS, CDR2 YFSETQ. The DNA for the CDR3 is TGCGCCAGCAGTGAGGCGCCTAACTATGGCTACACCTTC. This codes for CASSEAPNYGYTF.

The rearrangement uses TRBV18 and TRBJ2-3, with 9 bases aligning to TRBD2. The CDR3 loop spans 15 amino acids. Germline CDR1 and CDR2: KGHSH and LQKENI. V lost 5 bases, J lost 4 bases, and 7 bases stayed unmatched. The CDR3 coding sequence is TGTGCCAGCTCATCAAAGGCGGGGGGGGCAGATACGCAGTATTTT. It yields the protein CASSSKAGGADTQYF.

The rearrangement links TRBV7-2 to TRBJ2-4; the D gene is possibly TRBD2 (6 bases). The V end was cut by 3 bases, the J end by 0 bases, with 9 bases between. Germline V gene data show CDR1 as SGHTA and CDR2 as FQGNSA. CDR3 length: 15 residues. CDR3 loop: CASSLGGRAKNIQYF. The CDR3 DNA is TGTGCCAGCAGCTTGGGGGGTAGAGCCAAAAACATTCAGTACTTC.

CDR3 sequence reads: CASSLAGGANIQYF. CDR3 sequence (DNA): TGTGCCAGCAGCTTAGCGGGGGGAGCAAACATTCAGTACTTC. This chain joins TRBV13 and TRBJ2-4; TRBD2 agrees at 7 bases. The V segment lost 1 base and the J segment 6 bases; nucleotides outside the gene matches: 3. This CDR3 comprises 14 residues. The germline gives CDR1 PRHDT, CDR2 FYEKMQ (reference sequence).

The DNA of the CDR3 is TGTGCCAGCAGCCAAGCGGGGACCGGGGAGCTGTTTTTT. Encoded protein: CASSQAGTGELFF. V and J are TRBV3-1 (or the pseudogene TRBV3-2) and TRBJ2-2, with D perhaps matching TRBD2 (5 bases). Germline CDR1 LGHDT, CDR2 YNNKEL (reference sequence). CDR3 length: 13 residues. V was shortened by 1 base and J by 5 bases, with 5 bases between the two germline ends.

This chain joins TRBV6-1 and TRBJ2-4, with TRBD2 matching 14 bases. The junction had 4 bases not matched to a gene; V was cut back by 3 bases and J by 0 bases. CDR1 and CDR2 (germline): MNHNS, SASEGT. The CDR3 is 18 residues long. The CDR3: CASSDRGLAGAAKNIQYF. CDR3 DNA sequence: TGTGCCAGCAGTGATCGGGGACTAGCGGGGGCAGCCAAAAACATTCAGTACTTC.

The chain recombines TRBV2 with TRBJ1-1, with a weak D call TRBD1 (6 bases). This CDR3 comprises 14 residues. Germline V gene lookup returns CDR1 SNHLY and CDR2 FYNNEI. The V end was cut by 6 bases, the J end by 5 bases, with 16 bases between. DNA for the CDR3: TGTGCCAGCAGGCAAACAGGGACGGGGACTGAAGCTTTCTTT. Protein product: CASRQTGTGTEAFF.

V usage is TRBV3-1 (or the pseudogene TRBV3-2) and J usage is TRBJ2-7; TRBD2 is a possible D gene (7 bases). Germline CDR1 is LGHDT and CDR2 is YNNKEL (reference sequence). The CDR3 covers 15 residues. V was shortened by 4 bases and J by 6 bases, with 19 bases between the two germline ends. Here the CDR3 reads CASSPSLKGGGEQYF. CDR3 sequence (DNA): TGTGCCAGCAGCCCCTCTCTGAAGGGAGGGGGCGAGCAGTACTTC.

J is TRBJ1-6 and V is TRBV7-9; perhaps TRBD1 as D (6 bases). The CDR3 is 12 residues long. Germline V CDR1 and CDR2: SEHNR, FQNEAQ (reference sequence). V gave up 4 bases and J gave up 13 bases, with 11 bases separating them. CDR3 in amino acids: CASSWDTFPLHF. Here the CDR3 DNA reads TGTGCCAGCAGCTGGGACACCTTTCCCCTCCACTTT. The full variable domain, completed using reference TRBV7-9 and TRBJ1-6, is DTGVSQNPRHKITKRGQNVTFRCDPISEHNRLYWYRQTLGQGPEFLTYFQNEAQLEKSRLLSDRFSAERPKGSFSTLEIQRTEQGDSAMYLCASSWDTFPLHFGNGTRLTVT.